The 25 T cell receptor beta chains presented below share a single source sample, sequenced in a study of T-cell memory formation after mild COVID-19. MiXCR, applied by TCRdb to the 5' RACE reads, yields one record per CDR3 protein. The table records hundreds of thousands of distinct CDR3 sequences, approximately 21% of them present only once. Sequencing was performed on PBMCs or a T cell subset sorted from them (not recorded which). The source of these receptors is an adult woman who had mild COVID-19 (a few samples of this study predate the infection). Cell type and time point are not known.

The CDR3 region has the DNA TGTGCCAGCAGCTTGGACGGGACATCGTCTGGAAACACCATATATTTT. Its translation: CASSLDGTSSGNTIYF. The rearrangement links TRBV5-6 to TRBJ1-3; tentative D call: TRBD1 (6 bases). V gave up 0 bases and J gave up 1 base, with 11 bases separating them. The V gene's germline CDR1 is SGHDT and CDR2 YYEEEE. The CDR3 consists of 16 residues.

This clonotype was counted between two and nine times. The CDR3 nucleotides read TGTGCCAGCAGACCCCTCCAGGGCACCGGGGAGCTGTTTTTT. It specifies CASRPLQGTGELFF. This chain links TRBV6-2 or TRBV6-3 with TRBJ2-2, with D possibly TRBD1 on 5 matching bases. The V end was cut by 6 bases, the J end by 4 bases, with 12 bases between. CDR3 length: 14 amino acids. CDR1 is MNHEY and CDR2 is SVGEGT in the germline V gene.

This clonotype was observed a single time. This chain joins TRBV7-8 and TRBJ1-5; TRBD1 is a possible D gene (5 bases). Germline CDR1 is SGHVS and CDR2 is FQNEAQ. The CDR3 runs to 18 residues. V was pared by 1 base and J by 0 bases, with 16 bases between. CDR3 region: CASSLVGQWPDSNQPQHF. CDR3 DNA: TGTGCCAGCAGCTTAGTGGGGCAGTGGCCGGATAGCAATCAGCCCCAGCATTTT.

V gene TRBV29-1 combines with J gene TRBJ2-7; D unclear. V was trimmed by 5 bases and J by 6 bases, leaving 14 bases between them. Germline V gene sequence: CDR1 SQVTM, CDR2 ANQGSEA. The CDR3 runs 12 residues. DNA of the CDR3: TGCAGCGTTACGGTGCCTTGGAGCGAGCAGTACTTC. This gives the protein CSVTVPWSEQYF.

The chain has TRBV5-1 and TRBJ2-3; D may be TRBD1 (5 bases). This CDR3 region has 18 residues. With 4 bases removed from V and 5 bases from J, the gap between germline ends came to 26 bases. Germline V gene data show CDR1 as SGHRS and CDR2 as YFSETQ. The CDR3 DNA reads TGCGCCAGCAGCCATTTAATCGTGCAGGGCCCTCGAGGAGATACGCAGTATTTT. The encoded protein is CASSHLIVQGPRGDTQYF.

This clonotype was counted only a few times. The J gene is TRBJ2-2, the V gene TRBV6-6; tentatively, D is TRBD1 (5 bases). Germline CDR1 reads MNHNY; CDR2 reads SVGAGI (reference sequence). The CDR3 covers 14 residues. Trimming shortened V by 6 bases and J by 3 bases, and 11 bases separated the two germline ends. DNA of the CDR3: TGTGCCAGCAGCAGACAGATGGACACCGGGGAGCTGTTTTTT. It specifies CASSRQMDTGELFF.

J is TRBJ2-5 and V is TRBV7-3; 12 positions agree with TRBD1. The germline V gene encodes CDR1 SGHTA and CDR2 FQGTGA. This CDR3 comprises 16 residues. With 5 bases clipped from V and 5 bases from J, the junction kept 9 bases outside the gene matches. The CDR3 nucleotides are TGTGCCAGCAGCCCATCAGGGACAGGGGGCGGCGAGACCCAGTACTTC. Translated: CASSPSGTGGGETQYF.

This clonotype has only a few counts. The chain couples TRBV24-1 to TRBJ2-7; the D call may be TRBD1 or TRBD2 (5 bases each). The CDR3 totals 13 residues. In germline, CDR1 is KGHDR, CDR2 SFDVKD. The V end lost 4 bases, the J end lost 4 bases, and 10 bases lay between the germline ends. The CDR3 nucleotides read TGTGCCACCAGTGACCTAGCAGGGTACGAGCAGTACTTC. Amino acid sequence: CATSDLAGYEQYF.

This clonotype was seen ten or more times. The chain couples TRBV5-1 to TRBJ2-7; 9 bases fit TRBD2. Per the germline V gene, CDR1 is SGHRS and CDR2 is YFSETQ. The CDR3 totals 16 residues. The V and J ends lost 0 bases and 4 bases, in that order; junction bases with no gene match: 8. CDR3 region: CASSLARGSGSYEQYF. CDR3 DNA: TGCGCCAGCAGCTTGGCTCGGGGTAGCGGGAGTTACGAGCAGTACTTC.

The rearrangement uses TRBV24-1 and TRBJ2-3; D is uncertain. The CDR3 has 11 amino acids. V lost 10 bases and J 2 bases, leaving 6 bases between the germline ends. Per the germline V gene, CDR1 is KGHDR and CDR2 is SFDVKD. The CDR3 region is CATGFTDTQYF. CDR3 in DNA: TGTGCCACGGGATTCACAGATACGCAGTATTTT.

This clonotype turned up a few times. This sequence joins TRBV4-1 and TRBJ2-3; the D is unclear. Deletions cut 0 bases from V and 0 bases from J, with 10 bases between. The CDR3 sequence is 16 residues long. Germline lookup yields CDR1 MGHRA and CDR2 YSYEKL. CDR3: CASSQDGRRSTDTQYF. CDR3 nucleotides: TGCGCCAGCAGCCAAGATGGAAGGAGAAGCACAGATACGCAGTATTTT.

The sample holds a few counts of this clonotype. The gene calls are TRBV7-9 and TRBJ1-2; D gene uncertain. V gave up 2 bases and J gave up 4 bases, with 17 bases separating them. Germline CDR1 reads SEHNR; CDR2 reads FQNEAQ (reference sequence). This CDR3 is 16 amino acids long. The CDR3 DNA sequence: TGTGCCAGCAGCTTAAACGTCTCCCCTCAGGCCTATGGCTACACCTTC. Translated, it gives CASSLNVSPQAYGYTF.

The rearrangement links TRBV20-1 to TRBJ1-2, with D possibly matching TRBD1 (5 bases). Deletions cut 1 base from V and 6 bases from J, with 18 bases between. In germline, CDR1 is DFQATT, CDR2 SNEGSKA (reference sequence). The CDR3 length is 15 residues. The CDR3 DNA is TGCAGTGCTAGAGCTACAAGTTATCGGGGACATGGCTACACCTTC. This codes for CSARATSYRGHGYTF.

V and J are TRBV11-2 and TRBJ2-3, with 7 bases fitting TRBD1. CDR1 is SGHAT, CDR2 FQNNGV, per germline. The J segment lost 0 bases and the V segment lost 0 bases, leaving 6 bases of the junction unmatched. This CDR3 is built from 17 residues. The CDR3 DNA is TGTGCCAGCAGCTTAGATGGGACAGCTTTTAGCACAGATACGCAGTATTTT. This sequence encodes CASSLDGTAFSTDTQYF.

V usage is TRBV4-2 and J usage is TRBJ2-1; no clear D gene. V lost 0 bases and J lost 3, with 12 bases in between. CDR1 is LGHNA, CDR2 YNFKEQ, per germline. The CDR3 has 16 amino acids. DNA of the CDR3: TGTGCCAGCAGCCAAGATGACGGAAGATACTACAATGAGCAGTTCTTC. This encodes CASSQDDGRYYNEQFF.

The chain links TRBV5-5 to TRBJ1-1; D remains unclear. The V gene lost 2 bases and the J gene lost 3 bases, with 17 bases spanning the gap. The V gene's germline CDR1 is SGHKS and CDR2 YYEKEE (reference sequence). This CDR3 spans 16 amino acids. Here the CDR3 DNA reads TGTGCCAGCAGCTTTCTTTTATCTGTGAGGGACACTGAAGCTTTCTTT. Translation gives CASSFLLSVRDTEAFF.

The chain couples TRBV6-5 to TRBJ2-3; maybe TRBD2 (5 bases). The V end was cut by 3 bases, the J end by 2 bases, with 9 bases between. Germline loops: CDR1 MNHEY, CDR2 SVGAGI. The CDR3 loop spans 14 amino acids. The CDR3 bases are TGTGCCAGCAGTTATCCGGGGAACACAGATACGCAGTATTTT. Translation gives CASSYPGNTDTQYF.

This clonotype was picked up many times. The rearrangement joins TRBV6-5 to TRBJ2-1; perhaps D is TRBD1 or TRBD2 (5 bases each). Trimming pared 6 bases from V and 8 bases from J, leaving 23 bases between. There are 16 residues in the CDR3. Per germline, CDR1 MNHEY and CDR2 SVGAGI. The CDR3 loop reads CASRFGISQTGHEQFF. The DNA for the CDR3 is TGTGCCAGCAGGTTTGGAATCTCGCAGACGGGGCATGAGCAGTTCTTC.

This clonotype was seen a few times. The chain joins TRBV4-2 to TRBJ2-6, with no clear D. The CDR3 extends over 17 amino acids. The germline V gene has CDR1 LGHNA and CDR2 YNFKEQ. The V gene lost 0 bases and the J gene lost 1 base, with 10 bases spanning the gap. CDR3 amino acids: CASSQDRFSSGANVLTF. CDR3 bases: TGTGCCAGCAGCCAAGACAGGTTTTCTTCTGGGGCCAACGTCCTGACTTTC.

The chain couples TRBV2 to TRBJ2-2; 8 bases are a match to TRBD1. With 9 bases clipped from V and 4 bases from J, the junction kept 1 base outside the gene matches. The germline CDR1 and CDR2 sequences are SNHLY and FYNNEI. The CDR3 runs 12 residues. CDR3 loop: CARTGVTGELFF. CDR3 sequence (DNA): TGTGCCAGGACAGGGGTCACCGGGGAGCTGTTTTTT.

The chain employs TRBV11-3 and TRBJ2-6; 8 nucleotides agree with TRBD2. CDR1 and CDR2 (germline): SGHNT, YENEEA. V lost 2 bases and J lost 0; bases outside the gene matches: 12. This CDR3 is 20 amino acids long. The CDR3 spells CASSLSTRLASYSGANVLTF. CDR3 nucleotides: TGTGCCAGCAGCTTAAGCACACGACTAGCGAGTTACTCTGGGGCCAACGTCCTGACTTTC.

This chain joins TRBV7-9 and TRBJ1-1; 8 bases fit TRBD1. The CDR3 spans 15 residues. J lost 1 base, V lost 3 bases, and 4 bases had no gene match. Germline lookup yields CDR1 SEHNR and CDR2 FQNEAQ (reference sequence). The CDR3: CASSLRQGANTEAFF. DNA of the CDR3: TGTGCCAGCAGCTTGAGGCAGGGGGCGAACACTGAAGCTTTCTTT.

V is TRBV29-1 and J is TRBJ2-5; D is undetermined. This CDR3 comprises 11 residues. Looked up from germline, CDR1 is SQVTM and CDR2 is ANQGSEA. The CDR3 reads CSSRQQETQYF. CDR3 DNA: TGCAGTAGCCGGCAGCAAGAGACCCAGTACTTC. Together with reference TRBV29-1 and TRBJ2-5, the CDR3 gives the full variable domain: SAVISQKPSRDICQRGTSLTIQCQVDSQVTMMFWYRQQPGQSLTLIATANQGSEATYESGFVIDKFPISRPNLTFSTLTVSNMSPEDSSIYLCSSRQQETQYFGPGTRLLVL.

This clonotype was picked up one time. This chain uses TRBV7-9 with TRBJ1-2; 7 nucleotides match TRBD1. Germline assignment: CDR1 SEHNR and CDR2 FQNEAQ (reference sequence). Unmatched junction bases numbered 3, after V lost 3 bases and J lost 2 bases. There are 14 residues in the CDR3. The CDR3 nucleotides are TGTGCCAGCAGCTTCCAACAGGGGAACTATGGCTACACCTTC. It encodes CASSFQQGNYGYTF.

In its sample, this clonotype was seen a few times. The genes are TRBV20-1 and TRBJ2-1, with TRBD2 identical over 9 bases. The CDR3 is 15 amino acids. Unmatched junction bases numbered 4, after V lost 1 base and J lost 3 bases. Germline CDR1 is DFQATT and CDR2 is SNEGSKA (reference sequence). CDR3 nucleotide sequence: TGCAGTGCTAGAGCGGGTAGCGGGGGCTACAATGAGCAGTTCTTC. This translates into CSARAGSGGYNEQFF.